The subject of this entry is one TCR beta chain. One end of the junction fails to match germline, which may point to a read error. This specimen comes from a study of shared T cell receptors in the human thymus. Germline V gives CDR1 SSHAT, CDR2 FNYEAQ (reference sequence). The CDR3 spans 14 residues. Clones were read by immunoSEQ multiplex PCR, and TCRdb kept only the in-frame ones, dropping some. Among some 400,000 clones listed, about 95% were seen once. Sequencing was carried out using thymocytes. This receptor was identified in a human donor. V gene TRBV7-7 combines with J gene TRBJ2-2, with D possibly TRBD1 on 6 matching bases. CDR3 protein: CASSLDSFVGELFF. The CDR3 DNA is TGTGCTAGCAGCTTGGACAGTTTCGTGGGGGAGCTGTTTTTT.